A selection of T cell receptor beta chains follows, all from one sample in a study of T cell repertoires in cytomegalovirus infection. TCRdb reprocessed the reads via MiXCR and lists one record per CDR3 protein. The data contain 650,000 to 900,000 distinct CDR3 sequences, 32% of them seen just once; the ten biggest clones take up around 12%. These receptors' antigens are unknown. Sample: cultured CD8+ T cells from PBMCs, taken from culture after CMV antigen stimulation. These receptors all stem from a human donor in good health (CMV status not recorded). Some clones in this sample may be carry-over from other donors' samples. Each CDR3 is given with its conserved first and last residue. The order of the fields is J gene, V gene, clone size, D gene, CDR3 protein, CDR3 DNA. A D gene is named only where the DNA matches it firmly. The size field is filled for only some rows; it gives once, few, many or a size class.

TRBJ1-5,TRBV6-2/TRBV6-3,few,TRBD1,CAHSTSDRAFGQPQHF,TGTGCCCATTCAACCTCGGACAGGGCTTTTGGTCAGCCCCAGCATTTT
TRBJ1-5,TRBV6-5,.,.,CASSYVGRELRGNQPQHF,TGTGCCAGCAGTTATGTAGGACGGGAACTTAGGGGCAATCAGCCCCAGCATTTT
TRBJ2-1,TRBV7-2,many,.,CASSLEGFSSYNEQFF,TGTGCCAGCAGCTTAGAGGGTTTCAGCTCCTACAATGAGCAGTTCTTC
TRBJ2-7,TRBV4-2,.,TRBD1,CASSQVGGQGAYEQYF,TGTGCCAGCAGCCAAGTGGGGGGACAGGGAGCCTACGAGCAGTACTTC
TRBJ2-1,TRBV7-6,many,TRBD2,CASSPRLAGGSYNEQFF,TGTGCCAGCAGCCCGAGACTAGCGGGGGGCTCCTACAATGAGCAGTTCTTC
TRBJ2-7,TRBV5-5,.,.,CASSLHLEEQYF,TGTGCCAGCAGCTTGCATTTGGAGGAGCAGTACTTC
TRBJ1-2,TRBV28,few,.,CASENRPYGYTF,TGTGCCAGCGAGAATCGTCCCTATGGCTACACCTTC
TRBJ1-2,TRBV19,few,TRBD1,CASSRDRGRGGYTF,TGTGCCAGTAGCCGAGACAGGGGACGTGGTGGCTACACCTTC
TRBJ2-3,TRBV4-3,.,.,CASSQGGTLSTDTQYF,TGCGCCAGCAGCCAAGGAGGGACGTTGAGCACAGATACGCAGTATTTT
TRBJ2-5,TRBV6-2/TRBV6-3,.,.,CASSYSTVSQETQYF,TGTGCCAGCAGTTACTCGACTGTCTCCCAGGAGACCCAGTACTTC
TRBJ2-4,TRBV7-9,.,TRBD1,CASSKQGDIQYF,TGTGCCAGCAGCAAACAGGGGGACATTCAGTACTTC
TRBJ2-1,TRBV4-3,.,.,CASSQQGLGSYNEQFF,TGCGCCAGCAGCCAACAGGGCCTAGGTAGCTACAATGAGCAGTTCTTC
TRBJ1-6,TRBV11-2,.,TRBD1,CASSQGQGHSPLHF,TGCGCCAGCAGCCAAGGACAGGGACATTCACCCCTCCACTTT
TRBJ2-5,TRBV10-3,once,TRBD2,CAISVLAGGRTQYF,TGTGCCATCAGCGTACTAGCGGGGGGGAGGACCCAGTACTTC
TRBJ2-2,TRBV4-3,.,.,CASSQEVGGIYTGELFF,TGCGCCAGCAGCCAAGAAGTTGGAGGGATCTACACCGGGGAGCTGTTTTTT
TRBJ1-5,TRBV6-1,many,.,CASSEVGRASNQPQHF,TGTGCCAGCAGTGAAGTTGGGCGGGCCAGCAATCAGCCCCAGCATTTT
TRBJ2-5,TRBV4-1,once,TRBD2,CASSHPPSGDPNQETQYF,TGCGCCAGCAGCCACCCCCCTAGCGGGGACCCCAATCAAGAGACCCAGTACTTC
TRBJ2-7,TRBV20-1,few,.,CSAPLLGNYEQYF,TGCAGTGCTCCCCTCCTCGGGAACTACGAGCAGTACTTC
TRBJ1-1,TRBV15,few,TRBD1,CATSSYRGDTEAFF,TGTGCCACCAGCAGTTACAGGGGGGACACTGAAGCTTTCTTT
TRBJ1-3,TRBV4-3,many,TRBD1,CASSFDRGSGNTIYF,TGCGCCAGCAGCTTTGACAGGGGATCTGGAAACACCATATATTTT
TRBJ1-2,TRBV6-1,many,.,CASGGQLNYGYTF,TGTGCCAGCGGGGGGCAGCTGAACTATGGCTACACCTTC
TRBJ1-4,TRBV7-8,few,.,CASSLVRRGEKLFF,TGTGCCAGCAGCTTAGTCAGGAGGGGTGAAAAACTGTTTTTT
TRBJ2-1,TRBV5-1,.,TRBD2,CASSSSGGNHNEQFF,TGCGCCAGCAGCAGTAGCGGGGGGAACCACAATGAGCAGTTCTTC
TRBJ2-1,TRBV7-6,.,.,CDSSPGFGRNYNEQFF,TGTGATAGCAGCCCCGGTTTTGGTAGGAATTACAATGAGCAGTTCTTC
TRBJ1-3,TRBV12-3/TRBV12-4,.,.,CASSFEVSPDRPSSGNTIYF,TGTGCCAGCAGTTTCGAAGTCTCACCTGACAGGCCTAGCTCTGGAAACACCATATATTTT
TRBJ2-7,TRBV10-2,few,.,CASSALPLASAYSYEQYF,TGCGCCAGCAGTGCCCTCCCCTTGGCTAGCGCTTACTCCTACGAGCAGTACTTC
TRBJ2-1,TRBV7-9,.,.,CASSLPATGLRNNEQFF,TGTGCCAGCAGCCTACCCGCTACGGGACTCCGAAACAATGAGCAGTTCTTC
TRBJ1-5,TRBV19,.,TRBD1,CASSMKGGVQPQHF,TGTGCCAGTAGTATGAAAGGGGGCGTGCAGCCCCAGCATTTT
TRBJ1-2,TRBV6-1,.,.,CASSDLDTYGYTF,TGTGCCAGCAGTGACCTGGACACATATGGCTACACCTTC
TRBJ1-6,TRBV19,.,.,CASSVGGNSPLHF,TGTGCCAGTAGTGTCGGGGGGAATTCACCCCTCCACTTT
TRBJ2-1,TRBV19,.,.,CASSPRAQGQFF,TGTGCCAGTAGTCCCCGGGCCCAAGGGCAGTTCTTC
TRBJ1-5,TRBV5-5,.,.,CASSFDWMTGAYSNQPQHF,TGTGCCAGCAGCTTTGATTGGATGACGGGAGCTTATAGCAATCAGCCCCAGCATTTT
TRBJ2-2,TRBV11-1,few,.,CASSPNSANTGELFF,TGTGCCAGCAGCCCCAACTCCGCGAACACCGGGGAGCTGTTTTTT
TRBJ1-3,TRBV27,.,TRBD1,CASSLEGAPGNTIYF,TGTGCCAGCAGTTTAGAGGGGGCACCAGGAAACACCATATATTTT
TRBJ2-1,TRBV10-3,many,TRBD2,CAISGTSGVDNEQFF,TGTGCCATCAGTGGGACTAGCGGGGTTGACAATGAGCAGTTCTTC
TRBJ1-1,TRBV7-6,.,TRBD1,CASSSGTGGYGYGTEAFF,TGTGCCAGCAGCTCAGGGACAGGGGGCTACGGATACGGCACTGAAGCTTTCTTT
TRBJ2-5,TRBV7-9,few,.,CASRSRLTQTQYF,TGTGCCAGCAGGAGCAGGTTGACCCAGACCCAGTACTTC
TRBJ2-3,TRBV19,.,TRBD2,CASSMGLAGARITDTQYF,TGTGCCAGTAGTATGGGACTAGCGGGGGCCCGAATCACAGATACGCAGTATTTT
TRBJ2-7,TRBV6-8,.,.,CASSYSRGFPGGLSYEQYF,TGTGCCAGCAGTTACTCCAGGGGTTTTCCGGGGGGTCTCTCCTACGAGCAGTACTTC
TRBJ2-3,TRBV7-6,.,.,CASSLAGGHTQYF,TGTGCCAGCAGCTTAGCGGGCGGGCATACGCAGTATTTT
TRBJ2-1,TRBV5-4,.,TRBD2,CASSWGRASGAYNEQFF,TGTGCCAGCAGCTGGGGCCGGGCTAGCGGCGCCTACAATGAGCAGTTCTTC
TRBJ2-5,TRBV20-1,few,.,CSARRRGAGETQYF,TGCAGTGCTCGACGAAGAGGGGCGGGAGAGACCCAGTACTTC
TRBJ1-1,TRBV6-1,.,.,CASSVDGAFEAFF,TGTGCCAGCAGTGTGGACGGGGCATTCGAAGCTTTCTTT
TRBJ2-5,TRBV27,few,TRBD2,CASSLIAGETTQYF,TGTGCCAGCAGTCTAATAGCGGGGGAAACGACCCAGTACTTC
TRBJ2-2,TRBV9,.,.,CASSVEGGANTGELFF,TGTGCCAGCAGCGTAGAGGGGGGTGCGAACACCGGGGAGCTGTTTTTT
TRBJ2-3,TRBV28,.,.,CASSFLADRSADTQYF,TGTGCCAGCAGTTTTTTGGCCGATCGGAGCGCAGATACGCAGTATTTT